A single sample gave rise to the 24 T cell receptor beta chains below, sequenced in a study of shared clonotypes between healthy human individuals. The assay was immunoSEQ multiplex PCR, and TCRdb's table has in-frame clones only and misses some. The sample lists over 2 million clones; roughly 95% were seen once. Sequenced sample: naive CD4+ T cells sorted from blood. The subset was: CD45RA+ positively selected. These TCRs come from a man in his late teens or twenties in good health.

Regarding this clone: Other DNA variants within this sample encode the same CDR3. J is TRBJ2-7 and V is TRBV30; 7 bases align to TRBD1. In germline, CDR1 is GTSNPN, CDR2 SVGIG (reference sequence). Germline trimming cut 0 bases from V and 0 bases from J; bases unmatched to any gene: 2. This CDR3 is 14 amino acids long. The CDR3 sequence is CAWSVGTVSYEQYF. The CDR3 DNA reads as TGTGCCTGGAGTGTAGGGACAGTCTCCTACGAGCAGTACTTC.

The gene calls are TRBV28 and TRBJ1-1; the match to TRBD1 covers 8 bases. With V trimmed by 5 bases and J by 11 bases, 13 bases remained unmatched. CDR3 length equals 14 residues. Germline CDR1 MDHEN, CDR2 SYDVKM. The CDR3 protein is CASSGQGRYIGAFF. As DNA, the CDR3 is TGTGCCAGCAGTGGACAGGGAAGATATATCGGGGCTTTCTTT.

About this clone itself: This sample includes further DNA sequences coding for the same CDR3. This rearrangement joins TRBV19 to TRBJ2-6; no clear D gene. V shed 5 bases and J shed 4 bases, with 6 bases lying between them. Germline CDR1 is LNHDA and CDR2 is SQIVND (reference sequence). The CDR3 is 13 amino acids. CDR3 protein: CASSGKGANVLTF. As DNA, the CDR3 is TGTGCCAGTAGTGGAAAAGGGGCCAACGTCCTGACTTTC.

CDR3 coding DNA: TGTGCCAGCAGCTTGGGAGTAGCGGGAGGGTGGACAGATACGCAGTATTTT. Protein: CASSLGVAGGWTDTQYF. J is TRBJ2-3 and V is TRBV5-4, with 11 bases aligning to TRBD2. In germline, CDR1 is SGHNT, CDR2 YYREEE (reference sequence). The CDR3 covers 17 residues. With 0 bases clipped from V and 3 bases from J, the junction kept 6 bases outside the gene matches.

This rearrangement joins TRBV5-1 to TRBJ2-2; 9 bases match TRBD1. This CDR3 spans 19 amino acids. Germline trimming cut 3 bases from V and 7 bases from J; bases unmatched to any gene: 19. Germline V gene lookup returns CDR1 SGHRS and CDR2 YFSETQ. CDR3 region: CASSSGPQPGQGLSGELFF. In DNA form, the CDR3 reads TGCGCCAGCAGCTCGGGGCCCCAACCGGGACAGGGACTTAGCGGGGAGCTGTTTTTT.

Ten or more counts support this clone. This sample also contains other DNA sequences that code for the same CDR3. The chain joins TRBV30 to TRBJ1-1; D is uncertain. Trimming left V 0 bases short and J 0 bases short, with 11 bases between. This CDR3 region has 15 residues. CDR1 is GTSNPN, CDR2 SVGIG, per germline (reference sequence). In DNA, the CDR3 is TGTGCCTGGAGTGTAGGGAGACTCCTGAACACTGAAGCTTTCTTT. As protein: CAWSVGRLLNTEAFF.

The rearrangement links TRBV11-2 to TRBJ2-7, with D possibly matching TRBD2 (5 bases). From germline, CDR1 is SGHAT and CDR2 FQNNGV. The CDR3 sequence is 14 residues long. Between the trimmed V and J ends, which lost 4 bases and 5 bases, there was a span of 15 bases. The CDR3 sequence: CASSSDWTGHEQYF. The CDR3 DNA follows: TGTGCCAGCAGCTCGGACTGGACGGGCCACGAGCAGTACTTC.

This clone was found once. The gene calls are TRBV6-6 and TRBJ1-1, with unresolved D. This CDR3 region has 13 residues. V dropped 5 bases and J dropped 6 bases, with 13 bases sitting between them. Germline CDR1 reads MNHNY; CDR2 reads SVGAGI (reference sequence). CDR3 bases: TGTGCCAGCAGTCTTGGGTCGACGCCTGAAGCTTTCTTT. It specifies CASSLGSTPEAFF.

The chain combines TRBV30 with TRBJ1-1, with 11 bases fitting TRBD1. Losses at the gene ends were 4 bases for V and 10 bases for J; bases not matched to a gene: 5. The germline V gene has CDR1 GTSNPN and CDR2 SVGIG (reference sequence). The CDR3 extends over 12 amino acids. Written as DNA, the CDR3 is TGTGCCTGGAATTGGGACAGGGGGGTAGCTTTCTTT. Translated: CAWNWDRGVAFF. Full variable domain (remainder filled in from reference TRBV30 and TRBJ1-1): SQTIHQWPATLVQPVGSPLSLECTVEGTSNPNLYWYRQAAGRGLQLLFYSVGIGQISSEVPQNLSASRPQDRQFILSSKKLLLSDSGFYLCAWNWDRGVAFFGQGTRLTVV.

This CDR3 is CASMGAELGSHEQFF. CDR3 in DNA: TGTGCCAGCATGGGAGCGGAGCTAGGGAGCCATGAGCAGTTCTTC. J is TRBJ2-1 and V is TRBV6-1; TRBD2 might be the D (5 bases). Deletions cut 7 bases from V and 8 bases from J, with 21 bases between. This CDR3 is built from 15 residues. CDR1 is MNHNS, CDR2 SASEGT, per germline.

The chain employs TRBV25-1 and TRBJ2-4; TRBD2 aligns across 7 bases. This CDR3 has 15 residues. Germline V gene data show CDR1 as MGHDK and CDR2 as SYGVNS. V shed 5 bases and J 3 bases; nucleotides not matched to a gene: 7. CDR3 bases: TGTGCCAGCAGTCCCTTGGGGGGGGACAAAAACATTCAGTACTTC. Amino acid sequence: CASSPLGGDKNIQYF.

The V call is TRBV28, the J call TRBJ1-1; D might be TRBD1 (5 bases). CDR3 length: 15 residues. V lost 6 bases and J lost 5, with 19 bases in between. CDR1 and CDR2 (germline): MDHEN, SYDVKM. DNA of the CDR3: TGTGCCAGCAGCTTGGGACTTACTAAAGGGACTGAAGCTTTCTTT. It specifies CASSLGLTKGTEAFF.

The rearrangement joins TRBV5-4 to TRBJ2-5; D remains unclear. Trimming cost V 5 bases and J 2 bases, with 10 bases left between them. The CDR3 sequence is 13 residues long. Germline V CDR1 and CDR2: SGHNT, YYREEE (reference sequence). The CDR3 is CASRRRDQETQYF. Here the CDR3 DNA reads TGTGCCAGCAGGCGTAGGGATCAAGAGACCCAGTACTTC.

V is TRBV28 and J is TRBJ2-3; D possibly matches TRBD1 or TRBD2 (6 bases each). The germline V and J ends were trimmed by 5 bases and 6 bases, with 21 bases remaining between them. Germline V gives CDR1 MDHEN, CDR2 SYDVKM. The CDR3 sequence is 16 residues long. DNA of the CDR3: TGTGCCAGCAGTCCGGCGCTACGTGGGGGGCCGGATACGCAGTATTTT. Translation: CASSPALRGGPDTQYF.

This chain joins TRBV6-6 and TRBJ2-1; weak D call: TRBD1 (6 bases). The V end lost 6 bases, the J end lost 5 bases, and 11 bases lay between the germline ends. The germline CDR1 and CDR2 sequences are MNHNY and SVGAGI (reference sequence). This CDR3 has 13 amino acids. CDR3 nucleotides: TGTGCCAGCAGCTTTGCAGGGGACAATGAGCAGTTCTTC. Its translation is CASSFAGDNEQFF.

This clone has just one count. The chain uses TRBV5-4 and TRBJ1-2, with 9 nucleotides matching TRBD1. Germline assignment: CDR1 SGHNT and CDR2 YYREEE (reference sequence). Germline trimming cut 1 base from V and 4 bases from J; bases unmatched to any gene: 5. The CDR3 has 15 residues. CDR3 DNA sequence: TGTGCCAGCAGCTTGAGTTTGGACAGGGGCTATGGCTACACCTTC. It encodes CASSLSLDRGYGYTF.

About this clone: The same CDR3 can be traced to other DNA sequences in this sample. The chain is built from TRBV29-1 and TRBJ1-1; D might be TRBD1 (5 bases). The CDR3 spans 13 residues. Trimming shortened V by 7 bases and J by 0 bases, and 12 bases separated the two germline ends. Germline loops: CDR1 SQVTM, CDR2 ANQGSEA. CDR3 in amino acids: CSAGGRMNTEAFF. The CDR3, as DNA: TGCAGCGCTGGGGGACGGATGAACACTGAAGCTTTCTTT.

J is TRBJ2-7 and V is TRBV5-6; the D is unclear. Germline assignment: CDR1 SGHDT and CDR2 YYEEEE. Trimming took off 1 base at V and 1 base at J, with 9 bases between the two ends. CDR3 length equals 14 residues. In DNA, the CDR3 is TGTGCCAGCAGCTTGTTGGCGGATTCCTACGAGCAGTACTTC. Translation: CASSLLADSYEQYF.

The chain uses TRBV13 and TRBJ1-1, with 7 nucleotides matching TRBD1. The germline gives CDR1 PRHDT, CDR2 FYEKMQ (reference sequence). CDR3 length: 13 residues. Trimming at V came to 5 bases and at J to 8 bases, leaving 8 bases not matched to a gene. The CDR3 sequence is CASSPRQGPEAFF. CDR3 nucleotide sequence: TGTGCCAGCAGCCCCCGACAGGGCCCCGAAGCTTTCTTT.

V is TRBV2 and J is TRBJ2-2, with 8 bases aligning to TRBD1. This CDR3 comprises 15 residues. V gave up 2 bases and J gave up 5 bases; unmatched junction bases: 4. From germline, CDR1 is SNHLY and CDR2 FYNNEI. The CDR3 spells CASSEITGGTGELFF. The CDR3, as DNA: TGTGCCAGCAGTGAAATTACAGGGGGGACCGGGGAGCTGTTTTTT.

This sequence joins TRBV2 and TRBJ2-1, with D hard to call. The CDR3 extends over 12 amino acids. Germline CDR1 reads SNHLY; CDR2 reads FYNNEI. Trimming took off 4 bases at V and 10 bases at J, with 11 bases between the two ends. CDR3 nucleotide sequence: TGTGCCAGCAGTGTGGGGTTTTCCGAGCAGTTCTTC. This translates into CASSVGFSEQFF.

This chain uses TRBV5-1 with TRBJ2-5; TRBD2 agrees at 7 bases. The CDR3 totals 14 residues. Unmatched junction bases numbered 5, after V lost 1 base and J lost 5 bases. Germline loops: CDR1 SGHRS, CDR2 YFSETQ. The CDR3, as DNA: TGCGCCAGCAGCTTGTTCCGGCGGGGGGAGACCCAGTACTTC. Translated, it gives CASSLFRRGETQYF.

The chain is built from TRBV30 and TRBJ2-7; TRBD1 or TRBD2 may be the D gene (5 bases each). The CDR3 is made up of 12 amino acids. CDR1 GTSNPN and CDR2 SVGIG come from the germline V gene (reference sequence). Trimming took off 1 base at V and 5 bases at J, with 9 bases between the two ends. The CDR3 here is CAWSAGPHEQYF. The CDR3 coding sequence is TGTGCCTGGAGTGCGGGACCCCACGAGCAGTACTTC.

V and J are TRBV6-5 and TRBJ1-1; no clear D. Trimming pared 2 bases from V and 4 bases from J, leaving 11 bases between. CDR3 length equals 14 residues. CDR1 is MNHEY, CDR2 SVGAGI, per germline. The CDR3 DNA sequence: TGTGCCAGCAGTTACCTTGGGAGAACCACTGAAGCTTTCTTT. Residues: CASSYLGRTTEAFF.